The entry that follows covers one T cell receptor (beta chain) sequence. Antigen unknown. This entry comes from a study of Graves' ophthalmopathy and Graves' hyperthyroidism. Study-level results: Most thyroid clonotypes with frequency above 0.001 were detected in blood too.

The CDR3 extends over 13 amino acids. CDR1 is MGHDK, CDR2 SYGVNS, per germline. Trimming pared 2 bases from V and 4 bases from J, leaving 3 bases between. Scientists amplified the TCR beta CDR3 regions from RNA transcripts. RT-PCR was first run with HTBI primers, then multiplex PCR in a second round. MiXCR, applied by TCRdb to the multiplex PCR reads, yields one record per CDR3 protein. This sample carries 1 million to 1.3 million distinct CDR3 sequences, around a third of them seen once, and the ten largest clones take 11%. This chain uses TRBV25-1 with TRBJ2-6; D call uncertain. Sequencing was performed on peripheral blood or thyroid tissue (not recorded which). This TCR was sampled from an adult man with Graves' hyperthyroidism. The CDR3: CASSELGANVLTF. The CDR3 DNA is TGTGCCAGCAGTGAACTAGGGGCCAACGTCCTGACTTTC. Complete variable domain (other parts from reference TRBV25-1 and TRBJ2-6): EADIYQTPRYLVIGTGKKITLECSQTMGHDKMYWYQQDPGMELHLIHYSYGVNSTEKGDLSSESTVSRIRTEHFPLTLESARPSHTSQYLCASSELGANVLTFGAGSRLTVL.